Here is one TCR beta chain with its context. Antigen unknown. In generating TCR beta cDNA, 5'RACE template switching with UMIs was used. For each CDR3 protein, TCRdb gives one entry from its re-call of the 5' RACE reads, without DNA. The sample totals about 390,000 distinct CDR3 sequences. The CDR3 spans 15 residues. Germline V CDR1 and CDR2: SGHRS, YFSETQ. This sample stems from a study of T cells expressing NK-cell markers. As for the study in general: HCMV seropositivity characterized seven of the eight sequenced donors, and seronegativity one.

Whole-study results and caveats: These clonotypes additionally ranked first within the CD3+CD56-NKG2C+ fraction of a few donors. The HCMV specificity of the expanded NKG2C+ T cell clones stayed unresolved.

The sequenced sample was blood T cells: a sorted CD56 or NKG2C T cell subset, CD4+ or CD8+ T cells, or bulk PBMC T cells (not recorded which). This TCR was sampled from a woman aged 45-60 years in good health. The chain combines TRBV5-1 with TRBJ1-1; no DNA is available, so the TRBD1 call from TCRdb remains unchecked. Here the CDR3 reads CASSLEGQGAREAFF. Variable domain in full (rest from reference TRBV5-1 and TRBJ1-1): KAGVTQTPRYLIKTRGQQVTLSCSPISGHRSVSWYQQTPGQGLQFLFEYFSETQRNKGNFPGRFSGRQFSNSRSEMNVSTLELGDSALYLCASSLEGQGAREAFFGQGTRLTVV.